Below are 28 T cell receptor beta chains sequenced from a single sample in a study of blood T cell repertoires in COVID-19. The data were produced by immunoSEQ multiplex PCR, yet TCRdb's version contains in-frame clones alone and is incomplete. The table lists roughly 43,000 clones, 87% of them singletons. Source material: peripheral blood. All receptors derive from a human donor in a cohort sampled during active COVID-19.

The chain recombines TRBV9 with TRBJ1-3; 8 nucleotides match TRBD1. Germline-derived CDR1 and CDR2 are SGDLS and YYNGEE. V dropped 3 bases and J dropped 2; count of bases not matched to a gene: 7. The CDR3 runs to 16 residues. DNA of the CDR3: TGTGCCAGCAGCGAACGGGACAGGCATCCTGGAAACACCATATATTTT. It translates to CASSERDRHPGNTIYF.

CDR3 sequence: CASSVAGGRNEQFF. CDR3 in DNA: TGTGCCAGCAGTGTAGCGGGGGGGCGGAATGAGCAGTTCTTC. V is TRBV7-9 and J is TRBJ2-1; 11 nucleotides line up with TRBD2. V dropped 6 bases and J dropped 7; count of bases not matched to a gene: 5. CDR1 and CDR2 from the germline V gene are SEHNR and FQNEAQ (reference sequence). The CDR3 runs 14 residues.

The CDR3 reads CASSFLQLNEQFF. The CDR3 DNA reads as TGTGCCAGCAGTTTCCTTCAGTTGAATGAGCAGTTCTTC. This sequence joins TRBV27 and TRBJ2-1; D is ambiguous. Trimming stripped 3 bases from V and 7 bases from J, with 10 bases between. Germline CDR1 reads MNHEY; CDR2 reads SMNVEV (reference sequence). The CDR3 runs 13 residues.

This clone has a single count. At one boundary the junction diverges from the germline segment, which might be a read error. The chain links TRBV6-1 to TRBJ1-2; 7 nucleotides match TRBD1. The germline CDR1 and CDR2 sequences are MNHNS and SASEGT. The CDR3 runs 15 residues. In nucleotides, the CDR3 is TGTGCCAGCAGAGAAGGACCGGGACAGAGCTATGGCTACACCTTC. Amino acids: CASREGPGQSYGYTF.

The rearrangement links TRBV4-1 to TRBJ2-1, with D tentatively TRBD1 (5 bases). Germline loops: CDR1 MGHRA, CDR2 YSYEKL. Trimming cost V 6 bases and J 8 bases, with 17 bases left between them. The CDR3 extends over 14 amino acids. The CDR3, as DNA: TGCGCCAGCAGTCTGGGGCAAACGATCGATGAGCAGTTCTTC. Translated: CASSLGQTIDEQFF.

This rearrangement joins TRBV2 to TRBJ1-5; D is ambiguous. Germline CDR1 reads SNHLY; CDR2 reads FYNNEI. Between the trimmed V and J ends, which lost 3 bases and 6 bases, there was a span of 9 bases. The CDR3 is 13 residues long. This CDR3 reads CASSEMRVQPQHF. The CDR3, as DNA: TGTGCCAGCAGTGAGATGAGGGTTCAGCCCCAGCATTTT.

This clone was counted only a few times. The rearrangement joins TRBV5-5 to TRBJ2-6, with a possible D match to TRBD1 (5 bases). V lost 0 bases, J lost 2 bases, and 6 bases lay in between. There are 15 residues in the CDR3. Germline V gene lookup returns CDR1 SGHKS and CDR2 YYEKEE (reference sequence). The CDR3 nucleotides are TGTGCCAGCAGCTTGGAAGGGGCTGGGGCCAACGTCCTGACTTTC. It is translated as CASSLEGAGANVLTF.

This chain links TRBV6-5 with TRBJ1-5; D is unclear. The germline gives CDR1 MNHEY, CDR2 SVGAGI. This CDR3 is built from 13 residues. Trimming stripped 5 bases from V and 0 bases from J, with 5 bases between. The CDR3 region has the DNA TGTGCCAGCAGTCTCAGTAGCAATCAGCCCCAGCATTTT. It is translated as CASSLSSNQPQHF.

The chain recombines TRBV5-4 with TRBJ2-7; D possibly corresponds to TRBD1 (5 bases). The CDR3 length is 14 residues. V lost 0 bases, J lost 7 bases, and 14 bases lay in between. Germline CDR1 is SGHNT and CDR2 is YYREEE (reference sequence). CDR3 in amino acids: CASSLALQGKEQYF. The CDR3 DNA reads TGTGCCAGCAGCTTGGCACTCCAGGGAAAGGAGCAGTACTTC.

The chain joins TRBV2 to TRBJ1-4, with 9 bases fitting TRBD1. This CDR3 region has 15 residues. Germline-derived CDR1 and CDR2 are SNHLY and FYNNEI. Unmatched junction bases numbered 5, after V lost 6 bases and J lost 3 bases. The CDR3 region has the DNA TGTGCCAGCAGCCCTGACAGGGGGGCTAATGAAAAACTGTTTTTT. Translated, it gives CASSPDRGANEKLFF. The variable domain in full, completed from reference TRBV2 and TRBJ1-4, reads EPEVTQTPSHQVTQMGQEVILRCVPISNHLYFYWYRQILGQKVEFLVSFYNNEISEKSEIFDDQFSVERPDGSNFTLKIRSTKLEDSAMYFCASSPDRGANEKLFFGSGTQLSVL.

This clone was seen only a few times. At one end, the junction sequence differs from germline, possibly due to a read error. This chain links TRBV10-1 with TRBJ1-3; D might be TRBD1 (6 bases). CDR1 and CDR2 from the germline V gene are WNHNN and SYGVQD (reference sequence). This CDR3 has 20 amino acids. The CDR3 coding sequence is TGCGCCAGCAATGAGGGTGGCTTGGAGACGGCGGACAGCTCTGGAAACACCATATATTTT. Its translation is CASNEGGLETADSSGNTIYF.

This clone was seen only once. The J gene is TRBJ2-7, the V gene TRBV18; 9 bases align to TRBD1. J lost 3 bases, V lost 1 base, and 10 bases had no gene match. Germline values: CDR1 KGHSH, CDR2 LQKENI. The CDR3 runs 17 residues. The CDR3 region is CASSPLVGTGSFYEQYF. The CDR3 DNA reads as TGTGCCAGCTCACCACTGGTAGGGACAGGGTCTTTCTACGAGCAGTACTTC.

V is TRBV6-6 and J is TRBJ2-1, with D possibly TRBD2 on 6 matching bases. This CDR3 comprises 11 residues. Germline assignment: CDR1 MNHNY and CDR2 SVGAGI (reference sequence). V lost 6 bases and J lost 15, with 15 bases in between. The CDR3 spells CASRESLAMFF. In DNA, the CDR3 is TGTGCCAGCAGGGAGTCCCTAGCGATGTTCTTC.

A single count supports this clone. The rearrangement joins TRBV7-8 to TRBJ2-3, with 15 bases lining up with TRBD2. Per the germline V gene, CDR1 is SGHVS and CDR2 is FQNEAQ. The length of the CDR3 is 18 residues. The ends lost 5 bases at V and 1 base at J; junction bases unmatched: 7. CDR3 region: CASSRGLAGGLRTDTQYF. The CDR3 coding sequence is TGTGCCAGCAGCCGGGGACTAGCGGGGGGCCTCCGCACAGATACGCAGTATTTT.

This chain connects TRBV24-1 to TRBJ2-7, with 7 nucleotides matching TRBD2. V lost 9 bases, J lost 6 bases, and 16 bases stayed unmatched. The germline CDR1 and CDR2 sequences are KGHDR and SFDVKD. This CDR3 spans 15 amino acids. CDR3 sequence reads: CATPSGTFPFLEQYF. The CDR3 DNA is TGTGCCACCCCCAGCGGGACTTTCCCCTTCCTCGAGCAGTACTTC.

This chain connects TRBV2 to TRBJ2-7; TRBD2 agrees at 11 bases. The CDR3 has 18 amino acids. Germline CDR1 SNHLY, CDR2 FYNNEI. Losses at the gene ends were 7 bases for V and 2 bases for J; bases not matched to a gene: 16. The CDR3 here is CASTVPRTSGRAAYEQYF. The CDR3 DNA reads TGTGCCAGCACCGTACCCCGAACTAGCGGGAGAGCTGCCTACGAGCAGTACTTC.

CDR3 nucleotide sequence: TGTGCCAGCAGCGCTCGAGGGTACGAGCAGTACTTC. As protein: CASSARGYEQYF. V and J are TRBV13 and TRBJ2-7; D possibly corresponds to TRBD2 (5 bases). CDR1 is PRHDT and CDR2 is FYEKMQ in the germline V gene (reference sequence). The CDR3 contains 12 residues. The V end was cut by 5 bases, the J end by 4 bases, with 9 bases between.

CDR3 DNA sequence: TGTGCCAGCATGAGAGGGAGGGAGGGCCTCTGGGAGCAGTACTTC. Translation gives CASMRGREGLWEQYF. V gene TRBV13 combines with J gene TRBJ2-7; 7 bases line up with TRBD2. The CDR3 length is 15 residues. CDR1 and CDR2 from the germline V gene are PRHDT and FYEKMQ (reference sequence). V shed 7 bases and J 7 bases; nucleotides not matched to a gene: 16. Complete variable domain (other parts from reference TRBV13 and TRBJ2-7): AAGVIQSPRHLIKEKRETATLKCYPIPRHDTVYWYQQGPGQDPQFLISFYEKMQSDKGSIPDRFSAQQFSDYHSELNMSSLELGDSALYFCASMRGREGLWEQYFGPGTRLTVT.

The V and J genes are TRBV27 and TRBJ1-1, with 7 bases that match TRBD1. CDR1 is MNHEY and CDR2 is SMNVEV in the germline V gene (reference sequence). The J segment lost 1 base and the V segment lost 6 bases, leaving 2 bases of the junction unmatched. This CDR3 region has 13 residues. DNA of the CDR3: TGTGCCAGCAGCGAGGGGGCGAACACTGAAGCTTTCTTT. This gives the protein CASSEGANTEAFF.

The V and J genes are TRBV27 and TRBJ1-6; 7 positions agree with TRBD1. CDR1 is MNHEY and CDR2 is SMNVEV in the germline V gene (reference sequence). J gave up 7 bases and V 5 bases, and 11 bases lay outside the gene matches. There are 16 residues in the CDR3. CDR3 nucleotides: TGTGCCAGCAGTCGGCTGTGGCAGGGGGAAAATTCACCCCTCCACTTT. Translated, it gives CASSRLWQGENSPLHF.

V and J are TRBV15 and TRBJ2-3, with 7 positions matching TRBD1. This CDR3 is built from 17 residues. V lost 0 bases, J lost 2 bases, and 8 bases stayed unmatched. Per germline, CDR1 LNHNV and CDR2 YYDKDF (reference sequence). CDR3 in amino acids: CATSRDFGTELTDTQYF. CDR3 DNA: TGTGCCACCAGCAGAGATTTCGGGACAGAGCTCACAGATACGCAGTATTTT.

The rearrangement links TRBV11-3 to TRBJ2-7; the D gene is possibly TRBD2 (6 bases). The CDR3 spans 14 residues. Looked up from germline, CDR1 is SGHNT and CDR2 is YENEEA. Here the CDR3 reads CVKRTTPVSYEQYF. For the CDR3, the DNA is TGTGTGAAGCGGACTACCCCTGTCTCATACGAGCAGTACTTC.

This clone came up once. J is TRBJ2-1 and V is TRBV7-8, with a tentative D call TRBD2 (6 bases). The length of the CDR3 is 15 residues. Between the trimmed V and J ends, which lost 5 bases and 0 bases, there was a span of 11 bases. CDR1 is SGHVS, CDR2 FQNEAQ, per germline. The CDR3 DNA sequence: TGTGCCAGCAGCCCCTACGGGAGCTCCTACAATGAGCAGTTCTTC. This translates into CASSPYGSSYNEQFF.

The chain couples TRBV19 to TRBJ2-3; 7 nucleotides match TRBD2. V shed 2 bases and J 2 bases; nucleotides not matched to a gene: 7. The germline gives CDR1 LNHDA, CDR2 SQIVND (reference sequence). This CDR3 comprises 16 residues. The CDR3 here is CASSISSGTPTDTQYF. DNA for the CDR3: TGTGCCAGTAGTATATCCAGCGGGACCCCCACAGATACGCAGTATTTT.

The CDR3 DNA reads as TGTGCCAGCAGTTCACCCCCCGGAGGCGGACGTTCCCCCGAGCAGTACTTC. Protein: CASSSPPGGGRSPEQYF. This chain links TRBV28 with TRBJ2-7, with a weak D call TRBD2 (5 bases). Trimming removed 4 bases from V and 6 bases from J, with 25 bases in between. Germline-derived CDR1 and CDR2 are MDHEN and SYDVKM. The CDR3 is made up of 17 amino acids.

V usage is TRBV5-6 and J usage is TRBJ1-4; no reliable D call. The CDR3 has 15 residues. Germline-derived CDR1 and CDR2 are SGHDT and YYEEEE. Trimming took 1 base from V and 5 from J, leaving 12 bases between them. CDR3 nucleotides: TGTGCCAGCAGCTTGTTAGCGGGAAAAAATGAAAAACTGTTTTTT. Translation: CASSLLAGKNEKLFF.

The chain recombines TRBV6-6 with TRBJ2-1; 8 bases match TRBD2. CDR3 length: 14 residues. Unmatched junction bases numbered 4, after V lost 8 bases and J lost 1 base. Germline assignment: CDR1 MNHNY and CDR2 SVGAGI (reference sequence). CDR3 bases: TGTGCCAGCGGGAAGCGGGAGTCCTACAATGAGCAGTTCTTC. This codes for CASGKRESYNEQFF.

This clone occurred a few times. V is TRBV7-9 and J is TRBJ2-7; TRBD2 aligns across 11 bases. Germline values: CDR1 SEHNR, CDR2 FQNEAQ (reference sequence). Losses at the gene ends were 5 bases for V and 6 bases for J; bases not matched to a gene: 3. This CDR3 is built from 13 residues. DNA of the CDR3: TGTGCCAGCAGCCGAGGACTAGCGGGCGAGCAGTACTTC. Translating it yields CASSRGLAGEQYF. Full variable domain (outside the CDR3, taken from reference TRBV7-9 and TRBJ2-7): DTGVSQNPRHKITKRGQNVTFRCDPISEHNRLYWYRQTLGQGPEFLTYFQNEAQLEKSRLLSDRFSAERPKGSFSTLEIQRTEQGDSAMYLCASSRGLAGEQYFGPGTRLTVT.